This is a list of T cell receptor beta chains from one sample in a study of cytomegalovirus exposure and HLA in healthy donors. Some clones are missing from TCRdb's copy, which holds only in-frame ones; the method was immunoSEQ multiplex PCR. The sample lists 250,000 to 350,000 clones, about four fifths occurring once. The sequenced material came from PBMCs. The receptors here all came from a girl aged 2 to 9 in good health and CMV-seronegative. Both conserved end residues are part of each CDR3. The D gene is left open where the match is weak. Size tells how often a clone was seen (once, few, many) or the class of an expanded clone, and some rows leave it out.

>TRBV28|TRBJ1-5|TRBD1|NA
CASSFGTGSFQPQHF
TGTGCCAGCAGTTTTGGGACAGGGAGTTTTCAGCCCCAGCATTTT
>TRBV27|TRBJ2-5|TRBD2|NA
CASSLFASGGPETQYF
TGTGCCAGCAGTTTATTCGCTAGCGGTGGGCCGGAGACCCAGTACTTC
>TRBV29-1|TRBJ1-2|NA|few
CSVVDGNYGYTF
TGCAGCGTTGTAGACGGGAACTATGGCTACACCTTC
>TRBV2|TRBJ2-5|TRBD2|once
CASRPSGGRETQYF
TGTGCCAGCAGGCCTAGCGGGGGGAGGGAGACCCAGTACTTC
>TRBV14|TRBJ2-3|TRBD2|NA
CASSHHGTRITDTQYF
TGTGCCAGCAGCCACCACGGGACTAGAATCACAGATACGCAGTATTTT
>TRBV5-5|TRBJ1-4|NA|NA
CATRTVPATNEKLFF
TGTGCCACCCGGACAGTGCCTGCAACTAATGAAAAACTGTTTTTT
>TRBV27|TRBJ1-2|NA|NA
CASSPRDITHYGYTF
TGTGCCAGCAGTCCCCGGGACATCACCCACTATGGCTACACCTTC
>TRBV19|TRBJ1-5|TRBD1|NA
CASRTGAPHQPQHF
TGTGCCAGTCGGACAGGGGCTCCCCATCAGCCCCAGCATTTT
>TRBV4-1|TRBJ2-1|TRBD2|few
CASSQGGGPSSYNEQFF
TGCGCCAGCAGCCAAGGGGGAGGGCCGAGCTCCTACAATGAGCAGTTCTTC
>TRBV7-6|TRBJ2-7|NA|NA
CASSQSGVIYEQYF
TGTGCCAGCAGCCAGTCAGGCGTCATCTACGAGCAGTACTTC
>TRBV4-1|TRBJ1-1|NA|once
CASSQDRGRVEAFF
TGCGCCAGCAGCCAAGACCGAGGGAGGGTTGAAGCTTTCTTT
>TRBV28|TRBJ1-2|NA|NA
CASSLWLGGYGYTF
TGTGCCAGCAGTTTATGGCTAGGAGGCTATGGCTACACCTTC
>TRBV4-1|TRBJ2-5|NA|few
CASSPRGISRTQYF
TGCGCCAGCAGCCCCCGAGGGATCTCACGGACCCAGTACTTC
>TRBV25-1|TRBJ1-3|NA|NA
CASSRSGGSGNTIYF
TGTGCCAGCAGTCGGTCCGGGGGGTCTGGAAACACCATATATTTT
>TRBV27|TRBJ1-6|NA|NA
CASSLGAARTLALHF
TGTGCCAGCAGTTTAGGAGCAGCTCGGACATTAGCCCTCCACTTT
>TRBV2|TRBJ2-5|NA|NA
CASTETALKETQYF
TGTGCCAGCACCGAAACAGCCCTTAAAGAGACCCAGTACTTC
>TRBV6-5|TRBJ1-4|NA|NA
CASSARGLTDEKLFF
TGTGCCAGCAGTGCTCGAGGCCTGACCGATGAAAAACTGTTTTTT